Sequencing of this T cell receptor beta chain was carried out in a study of response to subunit inactivated influenza vaccine. V was clipped by 4 bases and J by 2 bases; unmatched bases: 7. The length of the CDR3 is 15 residues. Germline-derived CDR1 and CDR2 are LGHDT and YNNKEL (reference sequence). Study-wide points: Authors suggested each seasonal influenza vaccination recruits few new T cells.

Note on this clonotype: The antigen remains unidentified.

Each CDR3 protein is one row after TCRdb ran MiXCR on the RT-PCR reads. The repertoire consists of 450,000 to 600,000 distinct CDR3 sequences, with approximately 7.1% occurring once and the leading ten covering under 15%. The TCR comes from a man aged 45 to 75 who received an inactivated influenza vaccine. Sequenced here: PBMCs from blood, sampled about 24 months after vaccination. The gene calls are TRBV3-1 and TRBJ2-7; 8 bases agree with TRBD1. The CDR3 region is CASSPRQGKTYEQYF. CDR3 in DNA: TGTGCCAGCAGCCCAAGACAGGGGAAGACCTACGAGCAGTACTTC.